Given below is one TCR beta chain in context. What it binds is not known. This entry belongs to a study of cytomegalovirus exposure and HLA in healthy donors. Study outcomes and limitations: Common viral pathogens seemed to be connected with several of the most significant clusters, according to a later analysis. The listing of approximately 160 TCR beta chains classed them as cytomegalovirus-associated.

Researchers ran the PCR with 60 Vbeta and 13 Jbeta primers. The table came from immunoSEQ multiplex PCR; TCRdb's copy has only in-frame clones and leaves some out. The sample carries 150,000 to 200,000 clones, 65% to 85% recorded once. Germline V CDR1 and CDR2: SGHRS, YFSETQ. Trimming shortened V by 0 bases and J by 3 bases, and 7 bases separated the two germline ends. This CDR3 has 13 amino acids. The sequencing sample was made of PBMCs. V gene TRBV5-1 combines with J gene TRBJ2-7, with D possibly TRBD2 on 6 matching bases. The source of this sequence is a girl aged 10-17 years in good health and CMV-seropositive. CDR3 region: CASSLGGIYEQYF. The CDR3, as DNA: TGCGCCAGCAGCTTGGGCGGGATCTACGAGCAGTACTTC.